A single sample is the source of the 22 T cell receptor beta chains below, sequenced in a study of regulatory T cells in long-lasting Graves disease. HTBI primers from iRepertoire and Arm-PCR of CDR3 regions yielded the TCR beta libraries. TCRdb recomputed calls from the multiplex PCR reads with MiXCR, one row per CDR3 protein. The data show roughly 700,000 distinct CDR3 sequences, around 30% seen once. This sample's time point: persistent/refractory GD, antithyroid drugs over 5 years with positive TRAb. The TCR library used RNA extracted from PBMCs. The material sequenced was peripheral blood mononuclear cells (PBMCs), taken when the disease was refractory, from a patient treated with antithyroid drugs. These receptors originate from a female donor with Graves disease.

The chain joins TRBV11-2 to TRBJ1-5, with D tentatively TRBD1 (5 bases). Germline values: CDR1 SGHAT, CDR2 FQNNGV. Trimming stripped 5 bases from V and 13 bases from J, with 15 bases between. The CDR3 has 12 residues. The CDR3 DNA reads as TGTGCCAGCAGCGCCCTCAGGGAGGGACAGCATTTT. It encodes CASSALREGQHF.

The chain links TRBV20-1 to TRBJ1-5; D is ambiguous. This CDR3 contains 13 residues. The germline V and J ends were trimmed by 1 base and 5 bases, with 9 bases remaining between them. CDR1 and CDR2 from the germline V gene are DFQATT and SNEGSKA (reference sequence). CDR3 amino acids: CSARGHGDQPQHF. CDR3 nucleotides: TGCAGTGCTAGAGGTCACGGGGATCAGCCCCAGCATTTT.

This clonotype was seen just once. CDR3 nucleotide sequence: TGTGCCAGCAGCTTACCCACAGAAGCTGAAGCTTTCTTT. This sequence encodes CASSLPTEAEAFF. The chain couples TRBV7-2 to TRBJ1-1; no reliable D call. The V end lost 2 bases, the J end lost 6 bases, and 10 bases lay between the germline ends. The germline V gene has CDR1 SGHTA and CDR2 FQGNSA. The CDR3 contains 13 residues.

This clonotype has more than one count but fewer than ten. The chain joins TRBV12-3 or TRBV12-4 to TRBJ1-1; D may be TRBD1 (6 bases). Trimming removed 8 bases at V and 4 bases at J, with 20 bases between. This CDR3 region has 15 residues. CDR3 in amino acids: CASSLGRGQSTEAFF. The CDR3 region has the DNA TGTGCCAGCTCCTTGGGTCGGGGGCAGAGCACTGAAGCTTTCTTT.

The genes are TRBV19 and TRBJ1-5; D gene unclear. The CDR3 extends over 15 amino acids. V lost 6 bases and J lost 0, with 12 bases in between. Germline loops: CDR1 LNHDA, CDR2 SQIVND (reference sequence). The CDR3 reads CASRGISHSNQPQHF. In DNA, the CDR3 is TGTGCCAGTAGGGGGATTAGTCATAGCAATCAGCCCCAGCATTTT. The full variable domain, rest sourced from reference TRBV19 and TRBJ1-5, is DGGITQSPKYLFRKEGQNVTLSCEQNLNHDAMYWYRQDPGQGLRLIYYSQIVNDFQKGDIAEGYSVSREKKESFPLTVTSAQKNPTAFYLCASRGISHSNQPQHFGDGTRLSIL.

The chain uses TRBV20-1 and TRBJ2-1; D is possibly TRBD1 (5 bases). The germline V and J ends were trimmed by 6 bases and 1 base, with 13 bases remaining between them. Germline CDR1 is DFQATT and CDR2 is SNEGSKA (reference sequence). The CDR3 contains 14 residues. The CDR3 sequence: CSALTQGSYNEQFF. For the CDR3, the DNA is TGCAGTGCCCTGACCCAGGGTTCCTACAATGAGCAGTTCTTC.

The rearrangement links TRBV15 to TRBJ1-1; tentatively, D is TRBD1 (6 bases). The CDR3 runs to 14 residues. CDR1 is LNHNV and CDR2 is YYDKDF in the germline V gene (reference sequence). The V and J ends lost 6 bases and 5 bases respectively, with 16 bases between them. Written as DNA, the CDR3 is TGTGCCACCAGGCAAAGACAGGATCGAACTGAAGCTTTCTTT. Its translation is CATRQRQDRTEAFF.

The table lists this clonotype with a few counts. V and J are TRBV2 and TRBJ2-5, with 7 bases identical to TRBD1. V lost 5 bases, J lost 5 bases, and 20 bases stayed unmatched. Germline V gene data show CDR1 as SNHLY and CDR2 as FYNNEI. CDR3 length: 18 residues. CDR3 nucleotide sequence: TGTGCCAGCAGTCCCGGGACAGACGTCCAGTTGCAGTGGGAGACCCAGTACTTC. Residues: CASSPGTDVQLQWETQYF.

This rearrangement joins TRBV6-1 to TRBJ2-2; D is perhaps TRBD2 (6 bases). Germline V gene data show CDR1 as MNHNS and CDR2 as SASEGT. This CDR3 is 17 amino acids long. V lost 6 bases to trimming and J lost 0 bases, with 17 bases between them. DNA for the CDR3: TGTGCCAGCAGACGCCCCGGAGGAGGGACGAACACCGGGGAGCTGTTTTTT. Translating gives CASRRPGGGTNTGELFF.

A few counts support this clonotype. The chain employs TRBV20-1 and TRBJ1-2; D gene unclear. This CDR3 has 13 residues. Between the trimmed V and J ends, which lost 2 bases and 8 bases, there was a span of 15 bases. The V gene's germline CDR1 is DFQATT and CDR2 SNEGSKA (reference sequence). As DNA, the CDR3 is TGCAGTGCTAGAAACGGCGGCAGCAGGGGCTACACCTTC. This encodes CSARNGGSRGYTF.

At least ten counts were recorded for this clonotype. The CDR3 region is CASSLTTGINGYTF. The CDR3 DNA is TGTGCCAGCAGTTTAACGACAGGGATTAATGGCTACACCTTC. V is TRBV27 and J is TRBJ1-2, with 7 bases matching TRBD1. The CDR3 loop spans 14 amino acids. Germline-derived CDR1 and CDR2 are MNHEY and SMNVEV (reference sequence). Losses at the gene ends were 2 bases for V and 6 bases for J; bases not matched to a gene: 6.

The J gene is TRBJ1-3, the V gene TRBV12-3 or TRBV12-4; weak D call: TRBD1 (5 bases). Between the trimmed V and J ends, which lost 2 bases and 0 bases, there was a span of 8 bases. This CDR3 spans 15 amino acids. CDR3 DNA: TGTGCCAGCAGTTTAAGTGGGACCTCTGGAAACACCATATATTTT. Its protein is CASSLSGTSGNTIYF.

J is TRBJ2-3 and V is TRBV20-1; no reliable D call. Trimming pared 0 bases from V and 2 bases from J, leaving 6 bases between. The CDR3 totals 13 residues. Germline values: CDR1 DFQATT, CDR2 SNEGSKA (reference sequence). The CDR3 protein is CSARDPNTDTQYF. The CDR3 nucleotides are TGCAGTGCTAGAGATCCAAACACAGATACGCAGTATTTT.

This clonotype was seen many times. The rearrangement joins TRBV7-9 to TRBJ1-1; 7 nucleotides match TRBD1. The CDR3 covers 15 residues. Germline assignment: CDR1 SEHNR and CDR2 FQNEAQ (reference sequence). The V and J ends lost 5 bases and 5 bases, in that order; junction bases with no gene match: 11. The CDR3 DNA reads as TGTGCCAGCAGCCCAGGGGGAGGGGGAAGGACTGAAGCTTTCTTT. Protein product: CASSPGGGGRTEAFF.

This clonotype was detected a few times. This CDR3 reads CASSLARTVGQETQYF. The CDR3 coding sequence is TGTGCCAGCAGCTTAGCTAGGACTGTGGGCCAAGAGACCCAGTACTTC. V gene TRBV7-9 combines with J gene TRBJ2-5; a weak D match, TRBD2 (5 bases). CDR3 length: 16 amino acids. V was cut by 0 bases and J by 1 base, with 12 bases left in between. CDR1 and CDR2 from the germline V gene are SEHNR and FQNEAQ (reference sequence).

This chain links TRBV18 with TRBJ1-2; weak D call: TRBD1 (5 bases). The CDR3 has 13 amino acids. V lost 2 bases and J 8 bases, leaving 12 bases between the germline ends. Per the germline V gene, CDR1 is KGHSH and CDR2 is LQKENI. The CDR3 region has the DNA TGTGCCAGCTCACCAGCAGGGATGGGAGGCTACACCTTC. Its protein product is CASSPAGMGGYTF.

The gene calls are TRBV27 and TRBJ1-3, with D unresolved. V gave up 5 bases and J gave up 0 bases, with 8 bases separating them. The CDR3 sequence is 14 residues long. Germline assignment: CDR1 MNHEY and CDR2 SMNVEV (reference sequence). CDR3 sequence: CASSGTDSGNTIYF. The CDR3 coding sequence is TGTGCCAGCAGTGGCACAGACTCTGGAAACACCATATATTTT.

The J gene is TRBJ2-1, the V gene TRBV12-3 or TRBV12-4, with D unclear. This CDR3 contains 14 residues. V shed 6 bases and J shed 6 bases, with 15 bases lying between them. Here the CDR3 reads CASRPAARINEQFF. CDR3 DNA: TGTGCCAGCAGACCTGCCGCCAGAATCAATGAGCAGTTCTTC.

This chain links TRBV20-1 with TRBJ2-7; D is ambiguous. The V gene lost 1 base and the J gene lost 3 bases, with 16 bases spanning the gap. Germline V CDR1 and CDR2: DFQATT, SNEGSKA (reference sequence). The CDR3 totals 15 residues. The DNA for the CDR3 is TGCAGTGCTAGAGGCCATCTGACAATAAACTACGAGCAGTACTTC. This gives the protein CSARGHLTINYEQYF.

This clonotype came up a few times. The rearrangement joins TRBV3-1 to TRBJ1-5; 7 bases map to TRBD1. Germline V gene data show CDR1 as LGHDT and CDR2 as YNNKEL (reference sequence). This CDR3 has 13 amino acids. V trimming: 8 bases; J trimming: 7 bases; junction bases outside the gene matches: 8. As DNA, the CDR3 is TGTGCCAGCCAGGGGGAGGGGCGACAGCCCCAGCATTTT. Amino acid sequence: CASQGEGRQPQHF.

This clonotype was observed a handful of times. The chain links TRBV7-2 to TRBJ2-5, with unresolved D. CDR3 length equals 12 residues. Germline V gene sequence: CDR1 SGHTA, CDR2 FQGNSA. V was trimmed by 2 bases and J by 5 bases, leaving 6 bases between them. DNA for the CDR3: TGTGCCAGCAGCTTATTATGGGAGACCCAGTACTTC. This codes for CASSLLWETQYF.

This sequence joins TRBV20-1 and TRBJ2-7, with a possible D match to TRBD1 (7 bases). CDR1 is DFQATT and CDR2 is SNEGSKA in the germline V gene (reference sequence). V was trimmed by 6 bases and J by 4 bases, leaving 16 bases between them. The CDR3 is 13 amino acids. The CDR3 spells CSAGTAGPYEQYF. CDR3 DNA: TGCAGTGCCGGGACAGCGGGCCCGTACGAGCAGTACTTC.